This T cell receptor (beta chain) was profiled in a study of T-cell memory formation after mild COVID-19. Looking at the study overall: TCR clusters were largely donor specific. Study-level points and caveats: Cross-reactive memory apparently joined, as some responding clones appeared in pre-infection memory.

With respect to this clonotype: Antigen: not known.

Barcoded TCR alpha and TCR beta cDNA libraries with UMIs came from 5'RACE using constant-segment primers. TCRdb redid the calling of the 5' RACE reads with MiXCR, one entry per CDR3 protein. The sample holds about 320,000 distinct CDR3 sequences, roughly an eighth seen once. Germline values: CDR1 SGHRS, CDR2 YFSETQ. The CDR3 spans 14 residues. J was trimmed by 4 bases and V by 3 bases; bases with no gene match: 6. The TCR comes from a man in his late teens or twenties who had mild COVID-19 (a few samples of this study predate the infection). Cell type and time point are not known. This sequence joins TRBV5-1 and TRBJ1-1; TRBD1 matches 7 bases. Source material: PBMCs or a T cell subset sorted from them (not recorded which). The CDR3: CASSSQGLGTEAFF. The CDR3 nucleotides are TGCGCCAGCAGCTCACAGGGGTTGGGCACTGAAGCTTTCTTT.